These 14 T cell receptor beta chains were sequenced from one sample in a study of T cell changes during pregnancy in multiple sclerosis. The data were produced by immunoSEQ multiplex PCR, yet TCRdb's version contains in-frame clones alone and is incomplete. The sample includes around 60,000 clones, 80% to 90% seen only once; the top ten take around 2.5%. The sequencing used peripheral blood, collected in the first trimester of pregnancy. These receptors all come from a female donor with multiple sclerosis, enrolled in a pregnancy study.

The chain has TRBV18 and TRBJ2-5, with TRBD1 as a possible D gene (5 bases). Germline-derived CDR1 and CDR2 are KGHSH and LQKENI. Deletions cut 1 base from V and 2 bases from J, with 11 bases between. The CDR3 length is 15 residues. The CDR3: CASSPRGAYQETQYF. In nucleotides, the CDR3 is TGTGCCAGCTCACCACGGGGCGCGTATCAAGAGACCCAGTACTTC.

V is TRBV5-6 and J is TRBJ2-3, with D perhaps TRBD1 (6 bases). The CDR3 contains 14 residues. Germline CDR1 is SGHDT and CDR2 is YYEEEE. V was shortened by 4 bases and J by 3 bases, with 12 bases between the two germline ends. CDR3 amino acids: CASSPGTLTDTQYF. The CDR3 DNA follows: TGTGCCAGCAGCCCGGGGACATTGACAGATACGCAGTATTTT.

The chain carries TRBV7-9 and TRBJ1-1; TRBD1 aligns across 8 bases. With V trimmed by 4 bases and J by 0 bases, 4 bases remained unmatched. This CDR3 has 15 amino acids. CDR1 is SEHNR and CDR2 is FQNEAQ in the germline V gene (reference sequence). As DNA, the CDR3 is TGTGCCAGCAGCTCAACGACAGGGGTGAACACTGAAGCTTTCTTT. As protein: CASSSTTGVNTEAFF. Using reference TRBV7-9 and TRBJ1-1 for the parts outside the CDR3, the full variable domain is DTGVSQNPRHKITKRGQNVTFRCDPISEHNRLYWYRQTLGQGPEFLTYFQNEAQLEKSRLLSDRFSAERPKGSFSTLEIQRTEQGDSAMYLCASSSTTGVNTEAFFGQGTRLTVV.

CDR3 in amino acids: CASSRDRVEAFF. Here the CDR3 DNA reads TGTGCCAGCAGCCGGGACAGGGTTGAAGCTTTCTTT. J is TRBJ1-1 and V is TRBV6-1, with 9 bases that match TRBD1. In germline, CDR1 is MNHNS, CDR2 SASEGT. The CDR3 is 12 amino acids. J gave up 7 bases and V 6 bases, and 3 bases lay outside the gene matches.

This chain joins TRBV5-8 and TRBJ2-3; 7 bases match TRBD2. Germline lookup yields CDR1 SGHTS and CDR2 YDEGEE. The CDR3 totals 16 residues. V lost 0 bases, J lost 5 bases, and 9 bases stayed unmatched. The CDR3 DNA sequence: TGTGCCAGCAGCTTGGCGGCTAGCGGATGGGGAGATACGCAGTATTTT. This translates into CASSLAASGWGDTQYF. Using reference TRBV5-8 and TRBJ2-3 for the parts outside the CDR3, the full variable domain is EAGVTQSPTHLIKTRGQQATLRCSPISGHTSVYWYQQALGLGLQFLLWYDEGEERNRGNFPPRFSGRQFPNYSSELNVNALELEDSALYLCASSLAASGWGDTQYFGPGTRLTVL.

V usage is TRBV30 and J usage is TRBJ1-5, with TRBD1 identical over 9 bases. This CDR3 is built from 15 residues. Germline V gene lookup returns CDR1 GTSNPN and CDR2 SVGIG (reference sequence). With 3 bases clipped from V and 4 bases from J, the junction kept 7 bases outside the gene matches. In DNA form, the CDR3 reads TGTGCCTGGAGCCAGGGACAGGGATTAAATCAGCCCCAGCATTTT. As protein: CAWSQGQGLNQPQHF.

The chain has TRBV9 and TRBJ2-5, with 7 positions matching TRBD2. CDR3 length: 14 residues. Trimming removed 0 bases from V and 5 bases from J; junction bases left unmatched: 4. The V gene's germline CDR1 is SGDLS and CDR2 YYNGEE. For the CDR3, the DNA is TGTGCCAGCAGCGTAGGGGGAGGGCGGGAGACCCAGTACTTC. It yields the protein CASSVGGGRETQYF.

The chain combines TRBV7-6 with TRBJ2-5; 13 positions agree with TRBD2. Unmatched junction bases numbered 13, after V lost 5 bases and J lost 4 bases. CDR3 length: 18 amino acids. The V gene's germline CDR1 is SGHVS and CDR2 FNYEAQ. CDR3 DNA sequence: TGTGCCAGCAGCCGATGGACTAGCGGGAGAAGGGTTTCAGAGACCCAGTACTTC. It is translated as CASSRWTSGRRVSETQYF.

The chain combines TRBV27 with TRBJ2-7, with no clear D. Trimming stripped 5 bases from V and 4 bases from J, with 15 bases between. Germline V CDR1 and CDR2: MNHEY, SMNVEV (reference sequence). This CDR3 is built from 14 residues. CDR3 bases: TGTGCCAGCAGTGCTATGCTCGCTCCTTACGAGCAGTACTTC. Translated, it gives CASSAMLAPYEQYF.

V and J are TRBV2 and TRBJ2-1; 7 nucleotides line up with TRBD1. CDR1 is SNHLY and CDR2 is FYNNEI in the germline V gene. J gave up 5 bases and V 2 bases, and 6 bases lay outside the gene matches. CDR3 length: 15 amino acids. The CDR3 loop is CASSEQGQRDNEQFF. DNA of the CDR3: TGTGCCAGCAGTGAACAGGGACAGAGGGACAATGAGCAGTTCTTC. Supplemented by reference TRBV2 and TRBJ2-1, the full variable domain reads EPEVTQTPSHQVTQMGQEVILRCVPISNHLYFYWYRQILGQKVEFLVSFYNNEISEKSEIFDDQFSVERPDGSNFTLKIRSTKLEDSAMYFCASSEQGQRDNEQFFGPGTRLTVL.

CDR3 sequence reads: CASSPAELAPREQFF. The CDR3 DNA reads as TGTGCCAGCAGCCCCGCCGAACTAGCCCCCAGGGAGCAGTTCTTC. The gene calls are TRBV4-2 and TRBJ2-1, with D possibly matching TRBD2 (6 bases). The CDR3 extends over 15 amino acids. V was cut by 4 bases and J by 10 bases, with 20 bases left in between. From germline, CDR1 is LGHNA and CDR2 YNFKEQ.

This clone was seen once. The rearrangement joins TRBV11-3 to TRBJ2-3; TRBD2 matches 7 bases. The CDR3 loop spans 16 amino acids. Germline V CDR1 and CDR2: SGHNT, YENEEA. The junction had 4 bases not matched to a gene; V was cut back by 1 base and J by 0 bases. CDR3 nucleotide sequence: TGTGCCAGCAGCTTAGGACTAGCCCATAGCACAGATACGCAGTATTTT. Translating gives CASSLGLAHSTDTQYF. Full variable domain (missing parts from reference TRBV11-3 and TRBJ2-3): EAGVVQSPRYKIIEKKQPVAFWCNPISGHNTLYWYLQNLGQGPELLIRYENEEAVDDSQLPKDRFSAERLKGVDSTLKIQPAELGDSAVYLCASSLGLAHSTDTQYFGPGTRLTVL.

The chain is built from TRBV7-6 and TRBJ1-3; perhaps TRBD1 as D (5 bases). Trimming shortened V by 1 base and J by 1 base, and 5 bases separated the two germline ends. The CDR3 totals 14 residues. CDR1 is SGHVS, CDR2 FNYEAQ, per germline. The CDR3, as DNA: TGTGCCAGCAGCTTAGAGGGGTCTGGAAACACCATATATTTT. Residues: CASSLEGSGNTIYF.

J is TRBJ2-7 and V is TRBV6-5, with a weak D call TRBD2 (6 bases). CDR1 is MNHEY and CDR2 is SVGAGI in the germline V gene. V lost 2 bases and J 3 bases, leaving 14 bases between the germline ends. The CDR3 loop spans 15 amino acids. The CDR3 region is CASSYNAGRHYEQYF. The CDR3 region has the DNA TGTGCCAGCAGTTACAATGCAGGGAGGCACTACGAGCAGTACTTC.